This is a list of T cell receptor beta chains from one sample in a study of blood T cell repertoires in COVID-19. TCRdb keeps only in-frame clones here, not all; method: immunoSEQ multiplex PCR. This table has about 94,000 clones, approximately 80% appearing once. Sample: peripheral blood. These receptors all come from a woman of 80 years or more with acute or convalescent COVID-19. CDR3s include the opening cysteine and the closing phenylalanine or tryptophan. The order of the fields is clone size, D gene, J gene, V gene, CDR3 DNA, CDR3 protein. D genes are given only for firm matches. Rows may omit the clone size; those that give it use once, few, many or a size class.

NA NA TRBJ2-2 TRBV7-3 TGTGCCAGCAGCTTAACGGAGACCGGGGAGCTGTTTTTT CASSLTETGELFF
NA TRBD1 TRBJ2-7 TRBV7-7 TGTGCCAGCAGCCCCGTAAGCCCGGGACAGGGGTTCCACGAGCAGTACTTC CASSPVSPGQGFHEQYF
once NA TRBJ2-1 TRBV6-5 TGTGCCAGCAGACGGACTACCCCCTCCGTGCAGTTCTTC CASRRTTPSVQFF
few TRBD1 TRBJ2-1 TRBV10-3 TGTGCCATCAGTGGACAGGGCAGGGAGCAGTTCTTC CAISGQGREQFF
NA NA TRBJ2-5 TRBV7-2 TGTGCCAGCAGCGTGGCGAGGGAGACCCAGTACTTC CASSVARETQYF
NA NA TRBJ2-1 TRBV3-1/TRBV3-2 TGTGCCAGCAGCCAGACAATCCGTAGTTACAATGAGCAGTTCTTC CASSQTIRSYNEQFF
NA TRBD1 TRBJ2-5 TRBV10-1 TGCGCCAACTTACCGGGACAGCAAGAGACCCAGTACTTC CANLPGQQETQYF
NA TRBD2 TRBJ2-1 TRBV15 TGTGCCACCAGCAGAGATCTTTTCCCAACTAGCGGGAGCTACAATGAGCAGTTCTTC CATSRDLFPTSGSYNEQFF
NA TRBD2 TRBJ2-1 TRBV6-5 TGTGCCAGCAGGGCGGGGGGGTCCTACAATGAGCAGTTCTTC CASRAGGSYNEQFF
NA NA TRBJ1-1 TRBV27 TGTGCCAGCAGTTTATTGGGGGCCGGGTACACTGAAGCTTTCTTT CASSLLGAGYTEAFF
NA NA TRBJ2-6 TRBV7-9 TGTGCCAGCAGCACGAGCTCCTCTGGGGCCAACGTCCTGACTTTC CASSTSSSGANVLTF
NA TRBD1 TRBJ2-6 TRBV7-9 TGTGCCAGCAGCTTCCGACAGGGCAGCTCTGGGGCCAACGTCCTGACTTTC CASSFRQGSSGANVLTF
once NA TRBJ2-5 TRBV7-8 TGTGCCAGCAGCTCAACAGGGCGAGAGACCCAGTACTTC CASSSTGRETQYF
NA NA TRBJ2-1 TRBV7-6 TGTGCCAGCAGCTTAGTAGGACTACCTAACGATGAGCAGTTCTTC CASSLVGLPNDEQFF
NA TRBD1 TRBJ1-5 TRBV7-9 TGTGCCAGCACCGTACAGGGGGGCCAGCCCCAGCATTTT CASTVQGGQPQHF
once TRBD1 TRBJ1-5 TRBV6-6 TGTGCCAGCAGTTATCCGGGACAGGGAGGGCCTCAGCCCCAGCATTTT CASSYPGQGGPQPQHF
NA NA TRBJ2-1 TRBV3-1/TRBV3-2 TGTGCCAGCAGCCAAGAAATGCCAGGGATCGATGAGCAGTTCTTC CASSQEMPGIDEQFF
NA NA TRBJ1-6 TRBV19 TGTGCCAGTAGACCTGAACAGAGAAATTCACCCCTCCACTTT CASRPEQRNSPLHF
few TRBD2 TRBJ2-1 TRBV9 TGTGCCAGCAGCGCCCTTACGGGACTAGCGGTGTCCTACAATGAGCAGTTCTTC CASSALTGLAVSYNEQFF
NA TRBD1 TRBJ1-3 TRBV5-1 TGCGCCAGCAGCCCCGGGACAGCTGGAAACACCATATATTTT CASSPGTAGNTIYF
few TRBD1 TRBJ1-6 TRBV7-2 TGTGCCAGCAGCTTCCGGACAGGGTCGGGTTCACCCCTCCACTTT CASSFRTGSGSPLHF
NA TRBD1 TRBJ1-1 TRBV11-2 TGTGCCAGCAGCTTCCGGGACAGAAGCACTGAAGCTTTCTTT CASSFRDRSTEAFF
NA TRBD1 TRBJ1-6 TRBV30 TGTGCCTGGGACAGGGGGCTATTGAGTAATTCACCCCTCCACTTT CAWDRGLLSNSPLHF
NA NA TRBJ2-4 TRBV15 TGTGCCACCAGCAGAGACAGGGGAAGGGCCAAAAACATTCAGTACTTC CATSRDRGRAKNIQYF
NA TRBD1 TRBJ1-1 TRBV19 TGTGCCAGTAGTACCGACAGGGGTTCTGAAGCTTTCTTT CASSTDRGSEAFF
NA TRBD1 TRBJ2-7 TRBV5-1 TGCGCCAGCAGCGCCTACCGACAGGGGGTAATCGCGGGGGCTTACGAGCAGTACTTC CASSAYRQGVIAGAYEQYF
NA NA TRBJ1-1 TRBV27 TGTGCCAGCAGTTTTTCGAGCATGAACACTGAAGCTTTCTTT CASSFSSMNTEAFF
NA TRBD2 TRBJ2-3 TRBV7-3 TGTGCCAGCAGCTTAACGCATACTAGCGAAACGCAGTATTTT CASSLTHTSETQYF
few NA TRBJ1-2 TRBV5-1 TGCGCCAGCAGCTACGGAGGTGACGGCAACTATGGCTACACCTTC CASSYGGDGNYGYTF
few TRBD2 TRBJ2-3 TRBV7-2 TGTGCCAGCAGCTTAGGAACTAGCGGGAGGAGCACAGATACGCAGTATTTT CASSLGTSGRSTDTQYF
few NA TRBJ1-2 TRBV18 TGTGCCAGCTCACCACTACCTCGCGGGGGAGGAGTAGGTGGGAACTATGGCTACACCTTC CASSPLPRGGGVGGNYGYTF
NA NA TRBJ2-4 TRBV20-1 TGCAGTGCTAGCGGGATAGGGTACTCGTACTTC CSASGIGYSYF
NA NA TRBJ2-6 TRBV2 TGTGCCAGCAGTGAAGCCCGGGTTGGGGCCAACGTCCTGACTTTC CASSEARVGANVLTF
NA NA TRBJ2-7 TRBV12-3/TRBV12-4 TGTGCCAGCAGTTTAGTAGCGGACGAGCAGTACTTC CASSLVADEQYF
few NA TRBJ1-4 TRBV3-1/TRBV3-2 TGTGCCAGCAGCCCCGATTGGGTGCGCGGTGAAAAACTGTTTTTT CASSPDWVRGEKLFF
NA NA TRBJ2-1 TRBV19 TGTGCCAGTAGTACCAGAACCCGAGGGTACAATGAGCAGTTCTTC CASSTRTRGYNEQFF
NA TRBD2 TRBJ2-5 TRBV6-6 TGTGCCAGCAGTTACGGGGTAGCGGGGAACCAAGAGACCCAGTACTTC CASSYGVAGNQETQYF
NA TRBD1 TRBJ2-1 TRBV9 TGTGCCAGCAGCGTAGCGGGGACAGGGGGCCTAGGTGAGCAGTTCTTC CASSVAGTGGLGEQFF
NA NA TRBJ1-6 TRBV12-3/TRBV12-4 TGTGCCAGCACCGGGGGGGTTTCACCCCTCCACTTT CASTGGVSPLHF
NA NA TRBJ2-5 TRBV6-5 TGTGCCAGCAGTTACTCATCTAGTTTAGAGACCCAGTACTTC CASSYSSSLETQYF
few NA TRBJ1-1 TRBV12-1 TGTGCCAGCAGCTTTTTTGACAAAGGGACTTTGAACACTGAAGCTTTCTTT CASSFFDKGTLNTEAFF
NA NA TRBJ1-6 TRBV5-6 TGTGCCAGCAGCTCCACTCCTCCTAATTCACCCCTCCACTTT CASSSTPPNSPLHF
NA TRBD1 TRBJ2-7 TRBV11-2 TGTGCCAGCAGCCCGGGCCCATCACAGGGGGCATTCTACGAGCAGTACTTC CASSPGPSQGAFYEQYF
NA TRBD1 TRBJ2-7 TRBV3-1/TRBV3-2 TGTGCCAGCAGCTCCTGGACAGGGAAGGTTGTTCGGAACGAGCAGTACTTC CASSSWTGKVVRNEQYF
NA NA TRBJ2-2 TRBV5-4 TGTGCCAGCAGCTTGGGCGGCGGGGAGCTGTTTTTT CASSLGGGELFF
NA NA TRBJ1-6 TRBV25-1 TGTGCCAGCACCCCCCGGGGGTCAGGTTCACCCCTCCACTTT CASTPRGSGSPLHF
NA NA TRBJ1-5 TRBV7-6 TGTGCCAGCAGCTTAGCCCCCCGGGGTACCAATCAGCCCCAGCATTTT CASSLAPRGTNQPQHF
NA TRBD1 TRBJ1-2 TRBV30 TGTGCCTGTCCAGAGGAAACAGGGGAATTGGTAAATGGCTACACCTTC CACPEETGELVNGYTF
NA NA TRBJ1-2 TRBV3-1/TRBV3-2 TGTGCCAGCAGCCAAGCCGTCTATGGCTACACCTTC CASSQAVYGYTF
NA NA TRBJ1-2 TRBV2 TGTGCCAGCAGCGTTCCGGGACGGGAGGGTGACTACACCTTC CASSVPGREGDYTF
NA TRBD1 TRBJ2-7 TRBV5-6 TGTGCCAGCAGCTTCCTGACAGGGGAGCAGTACTTC CASSFLTGEQYF
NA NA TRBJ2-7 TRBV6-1 TGTGCCAGCAGTGAATGGAAGGACCGCCGTGGACAGACCTACGAGCAGTACTTC CASSEWKDRRGQTYEQYF
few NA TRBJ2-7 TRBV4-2 TGTGCCAGCAGCCAGCCCGGGGATCATACCGAGCAGTACTTC CASSQPGDHTEQYF
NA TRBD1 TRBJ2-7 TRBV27 TGTGCCAGCCGGGACAGGCGAGGCTACGAGCAGTACTTC CASRDRRGYEQYF
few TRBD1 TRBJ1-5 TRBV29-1 TGCAGCGTTGAAGAACAGGGGGGACAGCCCCAGCATTTT CSVEEQGGQPQHF
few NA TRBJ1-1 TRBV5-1 TGCGCCAGCAGCGGCGACGGAGCGAACACTGAAGCTTTCTTT CASSGDGANTEAFF
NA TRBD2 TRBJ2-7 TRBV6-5 TGTGCCAGCAGTTACTCTGGCGGGAGCTCCTACGAGCAGTACTTC CASSYSGGSSYEQYF
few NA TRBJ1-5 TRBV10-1 TGCGCCAGCCAGGAAAATAGCAATCAGCCCCAGCATTTT CASQENSNQPQHF
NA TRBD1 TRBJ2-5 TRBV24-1 TGTGCCACCAGTGATAACAGGGGGGACCAAGAGACCCAGTACTTC CATSDNRGDQETQYF